What follows describes a single T cell receptor beta chain. Antigen specificity is unknown. V lost 5 bases, J lost 5 bases, and 4 bases lay in between. The CDR3 length is 11 residues. Germline V lookup: CDR1 MRHNA, CDR2 SNTAGT. Negatively enriched CD4+ T cells were divided by CD45RA into naive and memory. The sample belongs to a study of shared clonotypes between healthy human individuals. Overall study: Donors had three CD4 naive, three CD4 memory, two CD8 naive and one CD8 memory plate apiece. Study results and limitations: Roughly 4.7% was the fraction of naive CD4 clonotypes found shared across several donors.

Authors' methods: Junction-only immunoSEQ sequences carried no quality scores, so filtering differed. Only in-frame clones appear in the TCRdb table, and some are missing; sequencing was by immunoSEQ multiplex PCR. V and J calls and clone size follow that table, whereas D and trimming were derived from the DNA. The sample holds approximately 740,000 clones, approximately 79% seen once. The TCR originated in a woman aged 25 to 39 in good health. This sequence joins TRBV6-4 and TRBJ2-1; D unresolved. The sequenced sample consisted of memory CD4+ T cells sorted from blood. The sample's subset: CD45RA-negative fraction. In DNA form, the CDR3 reads TGTGCCAGCAGTCAAAACAATGAGCAGTTCTTC. It yields the protein CASSQNNEQFF.